Listed here is a single T cell receptor beta chain. Its antigen specificity is not known. Within one base of it there is no much larger clone, and no base qualities were kept. These data come from a study of OX40 agonist ivuxolimab in advanced cancers. Regarding the complete study: Ivuxolimab was an agonistic, fully human IgG2 monoclonal antibody directed against OX40 (CD134), a costimulatory receptor. Of the roughly 53 patients in dose escalation, some 20 had hepatocellular carcinoma, some 15 had melanoma, 9 had renal cell carcinoma and 9 had head and neck cancer. The paper reports the monotherapy dose-escalation portion (N of about 47 patients) of the phase I ivuxolimab trial. Intravenous ivuxolimab was administered to patients every 2 weeks at six dose levels: 0.01, 0.1, 0.3, 1.5, 3 and 10 mg/kg. In the dose-escalation cohort, 82.7% of patients were male, and the mean age was roughly 60 years, with a range of about 23 to 85. The point of sequencing TCRbeta in the periphery was to test whether ivuxolimab changed TCR sequence diversity and drove clonal T-cell expansion. Prior anti-PD-1, anti-PD-L1 or anti-CTLA-4 therapy was permitted, and about two fifths of dose-escalation patients had received checkpoint inhibitors. Partial responses occurred in three dose-escalation patients, of whom one had hepatocellular carcinoma and two had cutaneous melanoma. The investigation overall reported the following: Which antigens the clonally expanded peripheral T cells were specific for was not determined. In the 0.1-3.0 mg/kg groups, partial responders had among the lowest normalized peripheral clonal expansion, particularly in CD8+ T cells. At doses of 0.1 to 3.0 mg/kg, clonal expansion of both CD4+ and CD8+ T cells in blood was seen between baseline and week 6. After ivuxolimab, CD8+ T cells had more expanded clones than CD4+ T cells on average. Low levels of normalized T-cell clonal expansion were also seen in some nonresponding patients.

Patients with autoimmune disease history or receiving systemic immunosuppression were excluded from the trial. In every dose cohort, peripheral blood was drawn for TCR sequencing at baseline, cycle 4 day 1, and cycle 7 day 1. The samples were drawn from a first-in-human, open-label, multicenter phase I dose-escalation trial of ivuxolimab. The trial enrolled adults with locally advanced or metastatic head and neck squamous cell, hepatocellular, melanoma or renal cell carcinoma. Before TCR sequencing, CD4+ T cells and CD8+ T cells were sorted from peripheral blood as separate populations. Genomic DNA was isolated from the sorted cells so that the TCRbeta CDR3 region could be sequenced. TCRbeta CDR3 regions were sequenced using the immunoSEQ Assay. What TCRdb holds here is the immuneACCESS table cut down to in-frame rearrangements. Part of the clones is not present; checked against another copy, under half of the missing clones reflect an unresolved V gene, and the others are unexplained. The sample includes 55,000 to 70,000 clones, with 80% to 85% observed a single time. The ten largest clones represent 4.6% of the sample.

V gives up 4 bases and J gives up 3 bases, and the segment between their germline ends measures 19 bases. Counted from cysteine to phenylalanine, this CDR3 has 18 amino acids. Kept here is only the CDR3 DNA, which spans 54 bases and is read in frame from base 1. The germline V gene (reference sequence) specifies MNHEY as CDR1 and SMNVEV as CDR2. The sequenced sample was CD4+ or CD8+ T cells sorted from blood, obtained in a trial of the OX40 agonist ivuxolimab. This receptor was identified in an adult with an advanced solid tumor such as melanoma, head and neck, liver or kidney cancer. The rearrangement combines TRBV27 with TRBJ2-6; perhaps TRBD2 is the D gene, with 6 bases matching. The nucleotide sequence reads TGTGCCAGCAGTTCTATCCGGAGGGTATTAGGTGGGGCCAACGTCCTGACTTTC. It codes for CASSSIRRVLGGANVLTF.